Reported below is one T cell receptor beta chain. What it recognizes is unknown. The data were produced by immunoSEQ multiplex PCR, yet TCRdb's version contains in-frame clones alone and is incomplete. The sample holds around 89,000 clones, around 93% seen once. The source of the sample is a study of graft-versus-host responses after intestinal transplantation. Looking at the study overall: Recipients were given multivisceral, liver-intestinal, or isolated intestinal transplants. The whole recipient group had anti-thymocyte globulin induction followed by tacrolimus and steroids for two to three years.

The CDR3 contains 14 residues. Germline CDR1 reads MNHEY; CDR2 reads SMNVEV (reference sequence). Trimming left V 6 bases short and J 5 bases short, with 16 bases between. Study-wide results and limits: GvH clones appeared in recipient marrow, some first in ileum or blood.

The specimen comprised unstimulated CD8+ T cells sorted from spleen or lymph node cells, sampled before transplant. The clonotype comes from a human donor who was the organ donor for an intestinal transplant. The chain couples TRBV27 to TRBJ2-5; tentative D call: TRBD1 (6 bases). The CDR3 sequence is CASRHTGISETQYF. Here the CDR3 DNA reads TGTGCCAGCAGACACACAGGGATCTCGGAGACCCAGTACTTC.